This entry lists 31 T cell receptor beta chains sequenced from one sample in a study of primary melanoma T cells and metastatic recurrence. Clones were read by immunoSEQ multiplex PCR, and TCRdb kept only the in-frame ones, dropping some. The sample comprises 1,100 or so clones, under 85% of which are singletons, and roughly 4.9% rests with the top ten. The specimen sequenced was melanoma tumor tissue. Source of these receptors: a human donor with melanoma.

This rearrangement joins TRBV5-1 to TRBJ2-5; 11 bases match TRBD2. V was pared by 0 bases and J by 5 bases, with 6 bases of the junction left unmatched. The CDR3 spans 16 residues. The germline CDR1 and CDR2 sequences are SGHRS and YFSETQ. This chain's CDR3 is CASSLEASGGPETQYF. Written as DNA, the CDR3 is TGCGCCAGCAGCTTGGAAGCTAGCGGGGGGCCGGAGACCCAGTACTTC.

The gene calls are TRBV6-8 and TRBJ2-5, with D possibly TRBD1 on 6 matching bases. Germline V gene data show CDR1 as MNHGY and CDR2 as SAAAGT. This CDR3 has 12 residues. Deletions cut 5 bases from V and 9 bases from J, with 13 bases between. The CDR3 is CASSPTGQAQYF. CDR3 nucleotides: TGTGCCAGCAGTCCAACAGGGCAGGCCCAGTACTTC.

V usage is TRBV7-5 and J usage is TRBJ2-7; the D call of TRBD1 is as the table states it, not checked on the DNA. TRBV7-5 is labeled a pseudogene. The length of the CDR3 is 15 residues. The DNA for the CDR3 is TGTGCCAGCAGCATCTCCGGGACAGGGGGCTACGAGCAGTACTTC. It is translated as CASSISGTGGYEQYF.

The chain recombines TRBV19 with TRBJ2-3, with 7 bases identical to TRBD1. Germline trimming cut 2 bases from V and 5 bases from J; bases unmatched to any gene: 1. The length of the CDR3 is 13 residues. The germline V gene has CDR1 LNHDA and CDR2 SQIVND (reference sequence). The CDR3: CASSITGVDTQYF. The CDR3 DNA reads TGTGCCAGTAGTATAACAGGGGTAGATACGCAGTATTTT.

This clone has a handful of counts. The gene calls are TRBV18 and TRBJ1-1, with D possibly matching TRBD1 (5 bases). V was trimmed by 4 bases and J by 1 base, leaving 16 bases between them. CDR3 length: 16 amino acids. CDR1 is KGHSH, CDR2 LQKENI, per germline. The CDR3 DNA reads TGTGCCAGCTCACGAGGGAGGGACCTCGGGAACACTGAAGCTTTCTTT. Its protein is CASSRGRDLGNTEAFF.

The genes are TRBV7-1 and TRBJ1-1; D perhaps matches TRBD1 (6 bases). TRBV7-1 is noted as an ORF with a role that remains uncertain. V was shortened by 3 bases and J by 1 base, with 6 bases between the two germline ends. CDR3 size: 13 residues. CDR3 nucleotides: TGTGCCAGCAGCTCGACAGGGAACACTGAAGCTTTCTTT. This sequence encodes CASSSTGNTEAFF.

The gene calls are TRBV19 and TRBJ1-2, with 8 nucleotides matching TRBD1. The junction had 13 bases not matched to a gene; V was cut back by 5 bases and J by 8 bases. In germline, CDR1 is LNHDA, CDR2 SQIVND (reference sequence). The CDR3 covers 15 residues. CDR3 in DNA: TGTGCCAGTAGTTTATCCGGGACAGGCGGAAGCGGCTACACCTTC. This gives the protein CASSLSGTGGSGYTF.

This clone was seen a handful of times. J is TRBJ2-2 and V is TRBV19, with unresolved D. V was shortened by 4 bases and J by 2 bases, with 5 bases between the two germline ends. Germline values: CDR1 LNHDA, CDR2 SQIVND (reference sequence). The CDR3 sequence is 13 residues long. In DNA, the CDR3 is TGTGCCAGTAGTACGCCTAACACCGGGGAGCTGTTTTTT. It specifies CASSTPNTGELFF. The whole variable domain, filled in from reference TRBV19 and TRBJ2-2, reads DGGITQSPKYLFRKEGQNVTLSCEQNLNHDAMYWYRQDPGQGLRLIYYSQIVNDFQKGDIAEGYSVSREKKESFPLTVTSAQKNPTAFYLCASSTPNTGELFFGEGSRLTVL.

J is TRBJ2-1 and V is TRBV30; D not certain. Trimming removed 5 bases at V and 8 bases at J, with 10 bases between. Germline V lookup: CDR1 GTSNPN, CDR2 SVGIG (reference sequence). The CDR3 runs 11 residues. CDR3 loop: CAWASEHEQFF. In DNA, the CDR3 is TGTGCCTGGGCCTCGGAGCATGAGCAGTTCTTC.

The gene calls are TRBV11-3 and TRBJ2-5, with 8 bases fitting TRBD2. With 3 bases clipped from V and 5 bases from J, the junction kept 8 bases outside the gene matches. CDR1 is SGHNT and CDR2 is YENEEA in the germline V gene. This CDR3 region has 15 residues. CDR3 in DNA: TGTGCCAGCAGCTTCGTCGCGGGGGGCAAGGAGACCCAGTACTTC. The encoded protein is CASSFVAGGKETQYF.

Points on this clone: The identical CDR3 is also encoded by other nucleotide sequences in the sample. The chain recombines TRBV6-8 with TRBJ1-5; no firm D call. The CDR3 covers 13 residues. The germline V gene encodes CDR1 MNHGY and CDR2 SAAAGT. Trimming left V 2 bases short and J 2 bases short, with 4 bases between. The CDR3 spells CASSYDGNQPQHF. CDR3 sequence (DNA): TGTGCCAGCAGTTACGACGGCAATCAGCCCCAGCATTTT.

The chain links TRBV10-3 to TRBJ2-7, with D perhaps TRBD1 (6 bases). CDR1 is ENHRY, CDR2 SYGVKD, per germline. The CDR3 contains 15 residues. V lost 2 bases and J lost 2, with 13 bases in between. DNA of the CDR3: TGTGCCATCAGTGAGGAGGGGGTAGGGACCTACGAGCAGTACTTC. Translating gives CAISEEGVGTYEQYF.

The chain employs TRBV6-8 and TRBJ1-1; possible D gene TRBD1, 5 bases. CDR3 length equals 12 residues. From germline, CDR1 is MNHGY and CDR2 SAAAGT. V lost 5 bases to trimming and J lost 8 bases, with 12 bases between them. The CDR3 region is CASSRDRSEAFF. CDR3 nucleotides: TGTGCCAGCAGTCGGGACCGCTCAGAAGCTTTCTTT.

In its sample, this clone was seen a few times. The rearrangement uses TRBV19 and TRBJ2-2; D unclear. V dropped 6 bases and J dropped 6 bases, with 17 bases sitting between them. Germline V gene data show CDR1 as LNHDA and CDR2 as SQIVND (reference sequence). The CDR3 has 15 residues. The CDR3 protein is CASSMPGRQSGELFF. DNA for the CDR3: TGTGCCAGTAGCATGCCGGGCCGTCAGTCCGGGGAGCTGTTTTTT.

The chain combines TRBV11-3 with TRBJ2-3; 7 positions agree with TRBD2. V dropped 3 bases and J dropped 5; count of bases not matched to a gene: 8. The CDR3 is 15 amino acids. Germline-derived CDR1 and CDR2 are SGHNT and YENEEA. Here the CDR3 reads CASSLSGGRRDTQYF. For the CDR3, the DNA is TGTGCCAGCAGCTTGTCCGGGGGGAGGCGAGATACGCAGTATTTT. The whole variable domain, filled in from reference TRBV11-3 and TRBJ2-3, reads EAGVVQSPRYKIIEKKQPVAFWCNPISGHNTLYWYLQNLGQGPELLIRYENEEAVDDSQLPKDRFSAERLKGVDSTLKIQPAELGDSAVYLCASSLSGGRRDTQYFGPGTRLTVL.

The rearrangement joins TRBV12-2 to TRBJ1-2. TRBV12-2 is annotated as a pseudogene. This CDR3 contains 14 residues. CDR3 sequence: CASRDRKIGYGYTF. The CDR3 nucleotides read TGTGCCTCTCGAGATAGGAAGATTGGCTATGGCTACACCTTC.

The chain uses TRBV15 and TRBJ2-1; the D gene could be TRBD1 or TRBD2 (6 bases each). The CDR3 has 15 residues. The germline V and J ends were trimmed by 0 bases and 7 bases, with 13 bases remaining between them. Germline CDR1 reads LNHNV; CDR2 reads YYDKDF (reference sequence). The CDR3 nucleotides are TGTGCCACCAGCAGAGACTTGGCGGGACAAAATGAGCAGTTCTTC. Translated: CATSRDLAGQNEQFF.

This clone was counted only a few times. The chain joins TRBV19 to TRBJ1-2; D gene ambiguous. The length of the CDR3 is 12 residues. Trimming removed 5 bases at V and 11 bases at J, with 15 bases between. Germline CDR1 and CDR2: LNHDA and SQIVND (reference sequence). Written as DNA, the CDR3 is TGTGCCAGTAGTCCCGCCCAGAGGAGTTACACCTTC. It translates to CASSPAQRSYTF.

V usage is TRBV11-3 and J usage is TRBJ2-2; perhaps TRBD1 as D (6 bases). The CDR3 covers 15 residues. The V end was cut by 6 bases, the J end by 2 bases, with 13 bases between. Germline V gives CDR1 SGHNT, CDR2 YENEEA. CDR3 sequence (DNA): TGTGCCAGCAGACAAAACAGGGTTAACACCGGGGAGCTGTTTTTT. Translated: CASRQNRVNTGELFF. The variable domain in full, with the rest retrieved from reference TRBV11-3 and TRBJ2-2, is EAGVVQSPRYKIIEKKQPVAFWCNPISGHNTLYWYLQNLGQGPELLIRYENEEAVDDSQLPKDRFSAERLKGVDSTLKIQPAELGDSAVYLCASRQNRVNTGELFFGEGSRLTVL.

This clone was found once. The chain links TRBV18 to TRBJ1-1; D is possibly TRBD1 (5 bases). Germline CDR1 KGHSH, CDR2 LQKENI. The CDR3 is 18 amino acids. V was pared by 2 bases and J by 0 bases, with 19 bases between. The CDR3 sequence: CASSPREVGEGMNTEAFF. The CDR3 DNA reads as TGTGCCAGCTCACCAAGAGAAGTGGGGGAGGGCATGAACACTGAAGCTTTCTTT.

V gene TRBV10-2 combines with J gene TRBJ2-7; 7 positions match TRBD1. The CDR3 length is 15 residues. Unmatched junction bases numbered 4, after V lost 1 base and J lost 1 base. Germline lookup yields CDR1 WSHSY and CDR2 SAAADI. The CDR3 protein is CASSELRQGSYEQYF. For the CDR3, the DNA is TGCGCCAGCAGTGAGTTGAGACAGGGATCCTACGAGCAGTACTTC.

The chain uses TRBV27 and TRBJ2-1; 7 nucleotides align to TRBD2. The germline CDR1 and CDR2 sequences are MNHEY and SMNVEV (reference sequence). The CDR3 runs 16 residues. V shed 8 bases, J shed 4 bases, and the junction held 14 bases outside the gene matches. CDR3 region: CASVPGRARGYNEQFF. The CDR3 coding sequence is TGTGCCAGCGTTCCGGGGAGGGCTAGGGGTTACAATGAGCAGTTCTTC.

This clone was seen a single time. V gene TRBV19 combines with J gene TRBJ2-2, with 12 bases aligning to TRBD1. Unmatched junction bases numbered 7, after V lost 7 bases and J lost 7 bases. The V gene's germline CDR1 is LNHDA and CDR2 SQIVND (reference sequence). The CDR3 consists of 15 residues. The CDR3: CASIGTGGFIGELFF. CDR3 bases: TGTGCCAGTATTGGGACAGGGGGCTTTATCGGGGAGCTGTTTTTT.

DNA for the CDR3: TGTGCCAGCAGCTCACACCCTGTCCTCTTGACTGGTAACACCGGGGAGCTGTTTTTT. It specifies CASSSHPVLLTGNTGELFF. The rearrangement joins TRBV7-5 to TRBJ2-2; the DNA was not compared with TRBD2, the D call given in the table. TRBV7-5 is assigned pseudogene status. The CDR3 spans 19 residues.

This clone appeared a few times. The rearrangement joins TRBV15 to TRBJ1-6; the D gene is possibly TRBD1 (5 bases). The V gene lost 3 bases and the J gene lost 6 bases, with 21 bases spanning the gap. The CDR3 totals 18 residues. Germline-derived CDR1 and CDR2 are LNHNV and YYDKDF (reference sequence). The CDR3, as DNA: TGTGCCACCAGCAGCTCCAGGGAGGGGAGGAGGGTTAATTCACCCCTCCACTTT. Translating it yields CATSSSREGRRVNSPLHF.

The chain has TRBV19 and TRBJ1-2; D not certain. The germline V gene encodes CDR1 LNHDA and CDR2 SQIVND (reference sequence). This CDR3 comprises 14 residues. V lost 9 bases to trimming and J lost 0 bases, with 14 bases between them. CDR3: CASTWRQANYGYTF. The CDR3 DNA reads TGTGCCAGCACTTGGCGGCAGGCTAACTATGGCTACACCTTC.

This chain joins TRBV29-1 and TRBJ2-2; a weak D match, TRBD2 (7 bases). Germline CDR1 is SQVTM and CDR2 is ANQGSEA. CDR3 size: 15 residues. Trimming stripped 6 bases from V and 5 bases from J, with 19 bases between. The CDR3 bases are TGCAGCGTGGCGCGCGGGGGCGCGGGAACCGGGGAGCTGTTTTTT. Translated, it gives CSVARGGAGTGELFF.

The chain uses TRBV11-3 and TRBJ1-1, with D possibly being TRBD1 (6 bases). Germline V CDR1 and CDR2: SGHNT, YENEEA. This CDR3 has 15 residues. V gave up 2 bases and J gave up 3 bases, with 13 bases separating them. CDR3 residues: CASSLTGGKDTEAFF. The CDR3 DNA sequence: TGTGCCAGCAGCTTAACGGGGGGCAAGGACACTGAAGCTTTCTTT.

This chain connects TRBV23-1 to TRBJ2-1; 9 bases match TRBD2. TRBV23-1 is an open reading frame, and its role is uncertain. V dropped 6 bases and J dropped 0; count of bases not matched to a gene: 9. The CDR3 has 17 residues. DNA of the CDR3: TGCGCCAGCAGCCAAGCCCTAGCGGGACCCTCCTACAATGAGCAGTTCTTC. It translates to CASSQALAGPSYNEQFF.

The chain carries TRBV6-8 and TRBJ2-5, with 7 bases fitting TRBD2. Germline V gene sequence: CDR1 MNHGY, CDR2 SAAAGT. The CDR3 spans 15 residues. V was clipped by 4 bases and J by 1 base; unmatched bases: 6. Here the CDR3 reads CASSSTSVPQETQYF. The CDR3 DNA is TGTGCCAGCAGTTCTACTAGCGTCCCCCAAGAGACCCAGTACTTC.

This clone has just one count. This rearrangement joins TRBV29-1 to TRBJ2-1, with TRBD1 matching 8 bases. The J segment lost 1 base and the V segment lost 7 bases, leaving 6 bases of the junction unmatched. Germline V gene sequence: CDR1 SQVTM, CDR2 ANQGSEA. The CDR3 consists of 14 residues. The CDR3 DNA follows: TGCAGCGGCCTACAGGGGGTGTCCTACAATGAGCAGTTCTTC. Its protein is CSGLQGVSYNEQFF.